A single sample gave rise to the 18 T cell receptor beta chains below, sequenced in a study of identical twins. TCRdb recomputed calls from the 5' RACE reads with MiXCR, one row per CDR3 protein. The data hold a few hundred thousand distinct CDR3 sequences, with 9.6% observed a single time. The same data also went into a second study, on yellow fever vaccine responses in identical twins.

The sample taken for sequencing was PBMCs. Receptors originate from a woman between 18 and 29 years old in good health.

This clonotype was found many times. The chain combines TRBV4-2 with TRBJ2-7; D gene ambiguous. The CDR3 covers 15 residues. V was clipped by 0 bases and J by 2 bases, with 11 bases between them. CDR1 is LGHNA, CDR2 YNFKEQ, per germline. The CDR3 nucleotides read TGTGCCAGCAGCCAAGAATCGGACGGAGCCTACGAGCAGTACTTC. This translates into CASSQESDGAYEQYF.

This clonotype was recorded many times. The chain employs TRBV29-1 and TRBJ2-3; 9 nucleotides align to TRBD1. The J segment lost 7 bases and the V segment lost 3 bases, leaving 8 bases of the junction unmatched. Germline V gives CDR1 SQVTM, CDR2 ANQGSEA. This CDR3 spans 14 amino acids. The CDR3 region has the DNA TGCAGCGTTGACAAGGGGACAGGGATGAATACGCAGTATTTT. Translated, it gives CSVDKGTGMNTQYF.

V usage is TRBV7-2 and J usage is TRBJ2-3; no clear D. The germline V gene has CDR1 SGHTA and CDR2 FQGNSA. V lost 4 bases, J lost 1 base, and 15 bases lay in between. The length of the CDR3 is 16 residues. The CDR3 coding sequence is TGTGCCAGCAGCTCTCAGGTCGCTGGGGGCACAGATACGCAGTATTTT. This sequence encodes CASSSQVAGGTDTQYF.

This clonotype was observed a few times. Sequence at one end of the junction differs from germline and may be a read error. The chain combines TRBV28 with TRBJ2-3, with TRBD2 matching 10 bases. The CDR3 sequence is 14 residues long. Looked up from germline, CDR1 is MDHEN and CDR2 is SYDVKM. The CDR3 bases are TGTGCCAGCAGTTCCTCCGGGGTTCTAGCGGGGGTCGATTTT. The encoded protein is CASSSSGVLAGVDF.

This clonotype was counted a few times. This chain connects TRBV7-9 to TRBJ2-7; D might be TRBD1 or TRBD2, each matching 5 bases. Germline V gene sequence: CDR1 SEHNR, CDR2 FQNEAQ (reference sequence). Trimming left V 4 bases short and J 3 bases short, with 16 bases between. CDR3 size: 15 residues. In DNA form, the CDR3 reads TGTGCCAGCAGCTCGCCGGGACCGGTCGTCTACGAGCAGTACTTC. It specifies CASSSPGPVVYEQYF.

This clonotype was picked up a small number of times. CDR3 DNA: TGTGCCAGCAGCGTAAGGACTAACCAAGAGACCCAGTACTTC. It is translated as CASSVRTNQETQYF. The rearrangement uses TRBV7-6 and TRBJ2-5, with D maybe TRBD2 (6 bases). Per germline, CDR1 SGHVS and CDR2 FNYEAQ. V was trimmed by 5 bases and J by 0 bases, leaving 10 bases between them. CDR3 length: 14 residues.

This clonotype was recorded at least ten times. For the CDR3, the DNA is TGCAGTGCAAAACTACCCAGGGGGGGGGGCAATGAGCAGTTCTTC. Translation: CSAKLPRGGGNEQFF. The gene calls are TRBV20-1 and TRBJ2-1; D may be TRBD1 or TRBD2 (7 bases each). Trimming took 6 bases from V and 6 from J, leaving 21 bases between them. The germline V gene encodes CDR1 DFQATT and CDR2 SNEGSKA (reference sequence). CDR3 length equals 15 residues.

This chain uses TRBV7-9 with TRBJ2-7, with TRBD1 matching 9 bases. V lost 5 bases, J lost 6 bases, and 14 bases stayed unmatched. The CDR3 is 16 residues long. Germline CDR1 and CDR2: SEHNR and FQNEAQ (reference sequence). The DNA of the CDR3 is TGTGCCAGCAGCGAATGGGGGGGGACAGGGAGCGGCGAGCAGTACTTC. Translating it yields CASSEWGGTGSGEQYF.

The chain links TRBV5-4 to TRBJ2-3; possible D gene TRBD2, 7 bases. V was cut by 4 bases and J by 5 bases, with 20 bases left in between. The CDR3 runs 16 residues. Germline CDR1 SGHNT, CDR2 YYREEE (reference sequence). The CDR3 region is CASSPGGRGAGDTQYF. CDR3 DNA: TGTGCCAGCAGCCCCGGAGGTCGGGGGGCTGGAGATACGCAGTATTTT.

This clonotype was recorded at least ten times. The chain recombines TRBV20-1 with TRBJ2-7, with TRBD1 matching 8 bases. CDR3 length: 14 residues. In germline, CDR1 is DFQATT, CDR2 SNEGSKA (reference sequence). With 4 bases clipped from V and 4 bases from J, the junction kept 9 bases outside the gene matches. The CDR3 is CSAITGQVPYEQYF. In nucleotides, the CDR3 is TGCAGTGCTATAACGGGACAGGTGCCTTACGAGCAGTACTTC.

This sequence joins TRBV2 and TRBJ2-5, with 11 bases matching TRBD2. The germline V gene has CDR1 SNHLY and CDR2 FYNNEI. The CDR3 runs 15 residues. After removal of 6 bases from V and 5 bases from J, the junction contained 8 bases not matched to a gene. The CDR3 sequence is CASRGTSGAGETQYF. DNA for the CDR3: TGTGCCAGCAGAGGGACTAGCGGAGCTGGGGAGACCCAGTACTTC. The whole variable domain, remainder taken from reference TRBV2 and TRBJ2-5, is EPEVTQTPSHQVTQMGQEVILRCVPISNHLYFYWYRQILGQKVEFLVSFYNNEISEKSEIFDDQFSVERPDGSNFTLKIRSTKLEDSAMYFCASRGTSGAGETQYFGPGTRLLVL.

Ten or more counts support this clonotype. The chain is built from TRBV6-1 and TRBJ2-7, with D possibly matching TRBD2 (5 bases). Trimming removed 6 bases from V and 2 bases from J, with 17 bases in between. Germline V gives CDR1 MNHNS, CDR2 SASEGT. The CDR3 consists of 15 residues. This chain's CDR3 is CASRADGMGTYEQYF. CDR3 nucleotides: TGTGCCAGCAGAGCCGACGGGATGGGCACCTACGAGCAGTACTTC.

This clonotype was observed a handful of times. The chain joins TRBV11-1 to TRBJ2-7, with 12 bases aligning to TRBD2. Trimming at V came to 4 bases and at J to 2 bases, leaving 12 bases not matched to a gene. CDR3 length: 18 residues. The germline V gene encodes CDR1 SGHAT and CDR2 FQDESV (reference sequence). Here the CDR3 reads CASSSTSGGPDIPYEQYF. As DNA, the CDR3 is TGTGCCAGCAGCTCGACTAGCGGGGGACCCGACATTCCCTACGAGCAGTACTTC.

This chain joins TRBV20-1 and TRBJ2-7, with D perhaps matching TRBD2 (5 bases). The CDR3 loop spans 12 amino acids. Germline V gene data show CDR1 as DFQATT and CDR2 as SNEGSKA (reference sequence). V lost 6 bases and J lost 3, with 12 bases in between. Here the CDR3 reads CSAKRPCYEQYF. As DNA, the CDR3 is TGCAGTGCAAAGCGGCCCTGCTACGAGCAGTACTTC.

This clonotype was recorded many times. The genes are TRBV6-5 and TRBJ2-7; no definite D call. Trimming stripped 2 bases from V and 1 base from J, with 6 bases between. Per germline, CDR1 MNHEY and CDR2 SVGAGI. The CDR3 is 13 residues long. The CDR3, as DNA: TGTGCCAGCAGTTACGACCGGTCCTACGAGCAGTACTTC. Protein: CASSYDRSYEQYF.

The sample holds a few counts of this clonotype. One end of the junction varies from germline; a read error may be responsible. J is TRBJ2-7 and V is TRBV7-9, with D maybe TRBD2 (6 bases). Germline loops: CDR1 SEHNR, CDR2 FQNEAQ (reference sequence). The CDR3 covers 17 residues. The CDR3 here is CSSSSPLPRRGGLEQYF. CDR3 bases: TGTTCCAGCAGCTCACCCCTCCCGCGGCGGGGCGGTCTCGAGCAGTACTTC. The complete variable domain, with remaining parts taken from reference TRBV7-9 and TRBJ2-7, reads DTGVSQNPRHKITKRGQNVTFRCDPISEHNRLYWYRQTLGQGPEFLTYFQNEAQLEKSRLLSDRFSAERPKGSFSTLEIQRTEQGDSAMYLCSSSSPLPRRGGLEQYFGPGTRLTVT.

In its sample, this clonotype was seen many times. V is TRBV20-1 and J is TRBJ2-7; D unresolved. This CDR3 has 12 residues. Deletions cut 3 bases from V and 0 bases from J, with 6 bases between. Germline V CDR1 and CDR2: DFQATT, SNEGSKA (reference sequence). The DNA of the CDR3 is TGCAGTGCTAGGAGTCCCTCCTACGAGCAGTACTTC. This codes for CSARSPSYEQYF.

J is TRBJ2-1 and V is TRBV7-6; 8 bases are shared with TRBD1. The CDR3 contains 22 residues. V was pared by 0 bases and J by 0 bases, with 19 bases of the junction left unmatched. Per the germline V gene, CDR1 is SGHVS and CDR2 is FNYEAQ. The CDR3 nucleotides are TGTGCCAGCAGCTTAGCGCCGAGAACTTTGGACAGGGTCCCTCACTCCTACAATGAGCAGTTCTTC. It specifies CASSLAPRTLDRVPHSYNEQFF. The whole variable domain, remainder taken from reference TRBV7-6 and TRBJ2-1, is GAGVSQSPRYKVTKRGQDVALRCDPISGHVSLYWYRQALGQGPEFLTYFNYEAQQDKSGLPNDRFSAERPEGSISTLTIQRTEQRDSAMYRCASSLAPRTLDRVPHSYNEQFFGPGTRLTVL.